What follows are 27 T cell receptor beta chains derived from one specimen sequenced in a study of blood T cell repertoires in COVID-19. Measured with immunoSEQ multiplex PCR; TCRdb has only the in-frame clones, and not every one. The top ten hold 10% to 11% of the sample, which has under 200,000 clones, 86% seen once. The sequenced sample was peripheral blood. These receptors were collected from a woman aged 60-75 years with COVID-19, enrolled during active disease.

This clone has more than one count but fewer than ten. This chain connects TRBV12-3 or TRBV12-4 to TRBJ1-1; D might be TRBD1 (5 bases). The CDR3 spans 12 residues. Trimming left V 5 bases short and J 10 bases short, with 14 bases between. CDR3 DNA sequence: TGTGCCAGCAGTCTGCAGGGTGGTAGAGCTTTCTTT. It is translated as CASSLQGGRAFF.

This rearrangement joins TRBV7-2 to TRBJ1-6; D not certain. This CDR3 is 16 amino acids long. V was trimmed by 0 bases and J by 5 bases, leaving 11 bases between them. CDR1 and CDR2 from the germline V gene are SGHTA and FQGNSA. CDR3 nucleotides: TGTGCCAGCAGCTTAGCGACGGGAACCCATAATTCACCCCTCCACTTT. This gives the protein CASSLATGTHNSPLHF.

The chain carries TRBV6-4 and TRBJ2-2, with 7 bases fitting TRBD1. V dropped 4 bases and J dropped 4; count of bases not matched to a gene: 9. CDR3 length equals 16 residues. Germline V lookup: CDR1 MRHNA, CDR2 SNTAGT. The CDR3 reads CASSALTGSGTGELFF. The CDR3 coding sequence is TGTGCCAGCAGTGCCTTGACAGGGAGTGGCACCGGGGAGCTGTTTTTT.

The chain has TRBV5-1 and TRBJ1-1; D is ambiguous. Germline-derived CDR1 and CDR2 are SGHRS and YFSETQ. This CDR3 has 14 amino acids. Trimming took off 0 bases at V and 0 bases at J, with 6 bases between the two ends. CDR3 nucleotides: TGCGCCAGCAGCTTGGTCAGGTTGAACACTGAAGCTTTCTTT. It codes for CASSLVRLNTEAFF.

V gene TRBV6-5 combines with J gene TRBJ1-3; 7 bases match TRBD1. Looked up from germline, CDR1 is MNHEY and CDR2 is SVGAGI. V shed 6 bases, J shed 7 bases, and the junction held 9 bases outside the gene matches. The CDR3 covers 14 residues. The CDR3 spells CASRAFDRVNTIYF. CDR3 in DNA: TGTGCCAGCAGAGCCTTCGACAGGGTCAACACCATATATTTT.

This chain links TRBV11-2 with TRBJ1-1; D unclear. Per the germline V gene, CDR1 is SGHAT and CDR2 is FQNNGV. The CDR3 has 16 amino acids. V was trimmed by 4 bases and J by 1 base, leaving 16 bases between them. This chain's CDR3 is CASSSFRRGSNTEAFF. CDR3 in DNA: TGTGCCAGCAGCTCCTTCCGGCGGGGATCGAACACTGAAGCTTTCTTT. The variable domain in full, with the rest retrieved from reference TRBV11-2 and TRBJ1-1, is EAGVAQSPRYKIIEKRQSVAFWCNPISGHATLYWYQQILGQGPKLLIQFQNNGVVDDSQLPKDRFSAERLKGVDSTLKIQPAKLEDSAVYLCASSSFRRGSNTEAFFGQGTRLTVV.

This chain joins TRBV4-3 and TRBJ1-2; weak D call: TRBD1 (6 bases). Trimming shortened V by 0 bases and J by 6 bases, and 17 bases separated the two germline ends. From germline, CDR1 is LGHNA and CDR2 YSLEER. This CDR3 has 16 amino acids. The CDR3 DNA sequence: TGCGCCAGCAGCCAAGAAGAAGGTTCAGGGGTGGATGGCTACACCTTC. Translated: CASSQEEGSGVDGYTF.

V and J are TRBV6-5 and TRBJ2-1; tentative D call: TRBD2 (6 bases). Germline V lookup: CDR1 MNHEY, CDR2 SVGAGI. This CDR3 contains 15 residues. V was clipped by 0 bases and J by 7 bases, with 13 bases between them. The CDR3 sequence is CASSYSTGASNEQFF. The CDR3 DNA reads TGTGCCAGCAGTTACTCGACGGGAGCCAGTAATGAGCAGTTCTTC.

The chain combines TRBV18 with TRBJ1-2; possibly TRBD1 for D (6 bases). V dropped 3 bases and J dropped 2 bases, with 10 bases sitting between them. This CDR3 has 14 amino acids. Germline V gene sequence: CDR1 KGHSH, CDR2 LQKENI. CDR3 sequence reads: CASSPSGTNYGYTF. DNA for the CDR3: TGTGCCAGCTCACCTTCCGGGACAAACTATGGCTACACCTTC.

The chain links TRBV4-2 to TRBJ1-5; 8 bases fit TRBD1. Germline CDR1 and CDR2: LGHNA and YNFKEQ. The CDR3 loop spans 14 amino acids. V trimming: 4 bases; J trimming: 4 bases; junction bases outside the gene matches: 3. As DNA, the CDR3 is TGTGCCAGCAGCCTTAGACAGGGGAATCAGCCCCAGCATTTT. Translating gives CASSLRQGNQPQHF.

The V call is TRBV6-6, the J call TRBJ2-5, with 8 nucleotides matching TRBD1. Trimming took 4 bases from V and 2 from J; bases not matched to a gene: 9. The germline CDR1 and CDR2 sequences are MNHNY and SVGAGI (reference sequence). The CDR3 is 16 amino acids. In DNA, the CDR3 is TGTGCCAGCAGTTTAGGGACAGGAGGATTTCAAGAGACCCAGTACTTC. Its protein is CASSLGTGGFQETQYF.

The sample holds a few counts of this clone. This chain connects TRBV7-2 to TRBJ2-7; D not certain. The germline V gene encodes CDR1 SGHTA and CDR2 FQGNSA. The CDR3 extends over 13 amino acids. V was shortened by 5 bases and J by 1 base, with 9 bases between the two germline ends. The CDR3 bases are TGTGCCAGCAGCATGACACATTCCTACGAGCAGTACTTC. Translating gives CASSMTHSYEQYF. The variable domain in full, completed from reference TRBV7-2 and TRBJ2-7, reads GAGVSQSPSNKVTEKGKDVELRCDPISGHTALYWYRQSLGQGLEFLIYFQGNSAPDKSGLPSDRFSAERTGGSVSTLTIQRTQQEDSAVYLCASSMTHSYEQYFGPGTRLTVT.

The gene calls are TRBV7-2 and TRBJ2-7; 8 bases are shared with TRBD2. The CDR3 is 16 residues long. The germline gives CDR1 SGHTA, CDR2 FQGNSA. V lost 1 base, J lost 0 bases, and 5 bases stayed unmatched. The CDR3 spells CASSLELAGFSYEQYF. CDR3 sequence (DNA): TGTGCCAGCAGCTTAGAGCTAGCGGGTTTCTCCTACGAGCAGTACTTC.

This clone has just one count. J is TRBJ2-7 and V is TRBV7-9, with D unclear. This CDR3 spans 12 amino acids. The ends were cut back, 5 bases at V and 0 bases at J, with 5 bases in the middle. The germline gives CDR1 SEHNR, CDR2 FQNEAQ (reference sequence). CDR3 nucleotide sequence: TGTGCCAGCAGCCCCCACTCCTACGAGCAGTACTTC. It specifies CASSPHSYEQYF.

The genes are TRBV19 and TRBJ2-7, with 8 bases matching TRBD2. This CDR3 contains 14 residues. V lost 4 bases and J lost 4; bases outside the gene matches: 6. Per the germline V gene, CDR1 is LNHDA and CDR2 is SQIVND (reference sequence). The CDR3, as DNA: TGTGCCAGTAGTAGTAGCGGGAAACGGTACGAGCAGTACTTC. Amino acid sequence: CASSSSGKRYEQYF. Together with reference TRBV19 and TRBJ2-7, the CDR3 gives the full variable domain: DGGITQSPKYLFRKEGQNVTLSCEQNLNHDAMYWYRQDPGQGLRLIYYSQIVNDFQKGDIAEGYSVSREKKESFPLTVTSAQKNPTAFYLCASSSSGKRYEQYFGPGTRLTVT.

The chain has TRBV7-2 and TRBJ1-3; D is unresolved. CDR3 length: 14 amino acids. V gave up 2 bases and J gave up 2 bases, with 7 bases separating them. Germline V gene sequence: CDR1 SGHTA, CDR2 FQGNSA. The CDR3 sequence is CASSLQFAGNTIYF. As DNA, the CDR3 is TGTGCCAGCAGCTTACAGTTCGCTGGAAACACCATATATTTT.

This chain connects TRBV27 to TRBJ2-7, with TRBD1 matching over 8 bases. The CDR3 covers 14 residues. Germline trimming cut 3 bases from V and 5 bases from J; bases unmatched to any gene: 6. Germline V lookup: CDR1 MNHEY, CDR2 SMNVEV (reference sequence). In DNA form, the CDR3 reads TGTGCCAGCAGTTTTCCAGGGGGCTGGAACGAGCAGTACTTC. Residues: CASSFPGGWNEQYF.

This chain joins TRBV30 and TRBJ1-2; D not resolved. V gave up 2 bases and J gave up 3 bases, with 10 bases separating them. The CDR3 runs to 13 residues. CDR1 and CDR2 (germline): GTSNPN, SVGIG (reference sequence). The CDR3 DNA follows: TGTGCCTGGAGTCCCCAGGCCGACTATGGCTACACCTTC. Its protein product is CAWSPQADYGYTF.

The chain joins TRBV7-3 to TRBJ1-2; 9 bases line up with TRBD1. V was clipped by 5 bases and J by 4 bases; unmatched bases: 8. The CDR3 has 15 amino acids. Germline V gives CDR1 SGHTA, CDR2 FQGTGA. This CDR3 is CASSPRTGAGYGYTF. The CDR3 DNA reads as TGTGCCAGCAGCCCGCGGACAGGGGCGGGCTATGGCTACACCTTC.

The V gene is TRBV19, the J gene TRBJ1-3, with D uncertain. Germline CDR1 and CDR2: LNHDA and SQIVND (reference sequence). V was clipped by 5 bases and J by 0 bases, with 8 bases between them. The CDR3 extends over 14 amino acids. CDR3 nucleotide sequence: TGTGCCAGTAGTCCCCAGGACTCTGGAAACACCATATATTTT. As protein: CASSPQDSGNTIYF.

The chain is built from TRBV19 and TRBJ1-2; TRBD1 aligns across 9 bases. The CDR3 contains 14 residues. Germline V gives CDR1 LNHDA, CDR2 SQIVND (reference sequence). V trimming: 6 bases; J trimming: 2 bases; junction bases outside the gene matches: 4. The CDR3 DNA reads TGTGCCAGTAGGGGTGGACAGGGGAACTATGGCTACACCTTC. Residues: CASRGGQGNYGYTF.

V usage is TRBV24-1 and J usage is TRBJ1-5; 8 bases map to TRBD1. With 4 bases clipped from V and 4 bases from J, the junction kept 8 bases outside the gene matches. The germline V gene encodes CDR1 KGHDR and CDR2 SFDVKD. This CDR3 has 16 residues. The CDR3 DNA is TGTGCCACCAGTGACCCACGACAGGGGAATAATCAGCCCCAGCATTTT. Translation: CATSDPRQGNNQPQHF.

The chain employs TRBV28 and TRBJ1-1, with D possibly TRBD1 on 5 matching bases. The V gene lost 6 bases and the J gene lost 0 bases, with 17 bases spanning the gap. The CDR3 has 16 amino acids. Germline V CDR1 and CDR2: MDHEN, SYDVKM. The CDR3 DNA reads TGTGCCAGCAGAACCCTGGGAGGGGCGATGAACACTGAAGCTTTCTTT. This gives the protein CASRTLGGAMNTEAFF.

V gene TRBV4-2 combines with J gene TRBJ2-2; 7 bases agree with TRBD1. Per the germline V gene, CDR1 is LGHNA and CDR2 is YNFKEQ. The V and J ends lost 2 bases and 5 bases, in that order; junction bases with no gene match: 2. The CDR3 is 14 residues long. In DNA form, the CDR3 reads TGTGCCAGCAGCCAACCAGGGGGAACCGGGGAGCTGTTTTTT. It yields the protein CASSQPGGTGELFF.

This chain links TRBV6-5 with TRBJ2-2; a possible D gene is TRBD1 (6 bases). The germline gives CDR1 MNHEY, CDR2 SVGAGI. The V end lost 8 bases, the J end lost 5 bases, and 18 bases lay between the germline ends. This CDR3 has 15 amino acids. CDR3 in DNA: TGTGCCAGCGCAAGAAGGGGGTCGGGAACCGGGGAGCTGTTTTTT. Translation: CASARRGSGTGELFF.

This sequence joins TRBV11-2 and TRBJ1-2; D might be TRBD1 (6 bases). The CDR3 has 14 residues. V was pared by 0 bases and J by 5 bases, with 10 bases between. CDR1 and CDR2 (germline): SGHAT, FQNNGV. The chain's CDR3 is CASSLDLGGYGYTF. The CDR3 bases are TGTGCCAGCAGCTTAGATTTAGGGGGTTATGGCTACACCTTC. The variable domain in full, with the rest retrieved from reference TRBV11-2 and TRBJ1-2, is EAGVAQSPRYKIIEKRQSVAFWCNPISGHATLYWYQQILGQGPKLLIQFQNNGVVDDSQLPKDRFSAERLKGVDSTLKIQPAKLEDSAVYLCASSLDLGGYGYTFGSGTRLTVV.

This clone came up a few times. The V call is TRBV30, the J call TRBJ1-5, with D unclear. V was trimmed by 3 bases and J by 0 bases, leaving 12 bases between them. The germline V gene has CDR1 GTSNPN and CDR2 SVGIG (reference sequence). The CDR3 has 15 amino acids. This CDR3 reads CAWREGSYSNQPQHF. CDR3 DNA: TGTGCCTGGAGGGAGGGATCTTATAGCAATCAGCCCCAGCATTTT.